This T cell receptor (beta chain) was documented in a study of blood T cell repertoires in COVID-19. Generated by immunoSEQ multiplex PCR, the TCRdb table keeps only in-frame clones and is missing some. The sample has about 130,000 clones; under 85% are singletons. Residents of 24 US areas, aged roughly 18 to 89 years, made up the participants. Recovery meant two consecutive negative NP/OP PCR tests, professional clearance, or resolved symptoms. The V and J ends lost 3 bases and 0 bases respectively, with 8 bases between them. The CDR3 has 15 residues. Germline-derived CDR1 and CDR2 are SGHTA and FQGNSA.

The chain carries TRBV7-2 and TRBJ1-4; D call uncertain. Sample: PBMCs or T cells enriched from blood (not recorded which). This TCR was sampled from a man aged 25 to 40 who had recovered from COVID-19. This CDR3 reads CASSFQFATNEKLFF. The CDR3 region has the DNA TGTGCCAGCAGCTTTCAGTTTGCAACTAATGAAAAACTGTTTTTT.